This T cell receptor beta chain was documented in a study of cytomegalovirus exposure and HLA in healthy donors. Study outcomes and limitations: Confirmation in vitro established that a few CMV-associated chains were specific for CMV antigens. A classifier reportedly called cytomegalovirus status with high sensitivity and specificity.

Healthy bone marrow donors formed the donor group. Worth noting for this clone: Its specificity is unknown.

The PCR ran on 60 Vbeta and 13 Jbeta primers. The repertoire was sequenced with immunoSEQ multiplex PCR; TCRdb's copy has only in-frame clones and lacks some. The top ten hold roughly 2% of the sample, which has 120,000 or so clones, 79% seen once. The CDR3 is 15 residues long. V was trimmed by 0 bases and J by 6 bases, leaving 14 bases between them. CDR1 and CDR2 (germline): KGHSH, LQKENI. The chain is built from TRBV18 and TRBJ1-2; D gene ambiguous. The source is a man aged 18 to 30 in good health and CMV-seronegative. Specimen: PBMCs. The CDR3: CASSPPGLDLNGYTF. The CDR3 bases are TGTGCCAGCTCACCACCGGGCCTCGACCTAAATGGCTACACCTTC.